This T cell receptor (beta chain) emerged from a study of a mutant IDH1 vaccine in newly diagnosed glioma. Study information: Vaccinations, eight in total, occurred in weeks 1, 3, 5, 7, 11, 15, 19, 23. Vaccinations were initiated 4-6 weeks following radiotherapy alone, or were given together with temozolomide cycles. Sex distribution of treated patients was approximately 60% male and roughly 38% female; mean age was around 40 years. Previous treatment comprised radiotherapy, temozolomide, or both, mostly both.

Assay: immunoSEQ multiplex PCR; the TCRdb copy retains only in-frame clones and omits some. The repertoire holds 60,000 or so clones, with around 80% as singletons. Regarding this clone: Its antigen is as yet unknown.

This CDR3 region has 13 residues. V gave up 2 bases and J gave up 10 bases, with 12 bases separating them. CDR1 and CDR2 (germline): MNHEY, SMNVEV (reference sequence). Time point of the sample: week 5, during vaccination. Doses of 300 ug of mutant IDH1 20-mer peptide were given with topical imiquimod. The rearrangement links TRBV27 to TRBJ2-1, with D unresolved. Sequenced here: PBMCs, sampled from a glioma patient whose treatment included an IDH1 peptide vaccine. The source of this sequence is a woman aged 45-65 years with glioma. CDR3 residues: CASSLNLDVEQFF. In nucleotides, the CDR3 is TGTGCCAGCAGTTTAAACCTAGATGTGGAGCAGTTCTTC.